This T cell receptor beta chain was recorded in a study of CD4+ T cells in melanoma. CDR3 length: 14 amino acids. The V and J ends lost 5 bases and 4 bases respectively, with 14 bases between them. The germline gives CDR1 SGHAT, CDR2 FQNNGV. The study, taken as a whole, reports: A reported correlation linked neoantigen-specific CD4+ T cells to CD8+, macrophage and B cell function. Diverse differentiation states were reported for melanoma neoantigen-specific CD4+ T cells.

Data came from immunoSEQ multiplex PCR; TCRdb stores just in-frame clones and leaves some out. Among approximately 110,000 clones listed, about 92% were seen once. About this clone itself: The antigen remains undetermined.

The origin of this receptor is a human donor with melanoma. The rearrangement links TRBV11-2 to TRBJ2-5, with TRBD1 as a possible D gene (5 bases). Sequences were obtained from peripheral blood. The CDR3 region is CASSQTGRVETQYF. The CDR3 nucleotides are TGTGCCAGCAGCCAGACGGGCAGGGTAGAGACCCAGTACTTC.